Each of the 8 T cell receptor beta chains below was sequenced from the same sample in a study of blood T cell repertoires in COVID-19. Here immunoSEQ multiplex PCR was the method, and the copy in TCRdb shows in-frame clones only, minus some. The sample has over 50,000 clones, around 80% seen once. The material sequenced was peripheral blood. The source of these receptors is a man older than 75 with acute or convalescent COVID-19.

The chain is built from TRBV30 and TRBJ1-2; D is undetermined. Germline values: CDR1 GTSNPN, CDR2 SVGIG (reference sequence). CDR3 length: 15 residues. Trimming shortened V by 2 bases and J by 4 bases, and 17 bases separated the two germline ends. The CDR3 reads CAWSRGTEKGYGYTF. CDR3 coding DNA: TGTGCCTGGAGTCGTGGCACAGAGAAAGGCTATGGCTACACCTTC. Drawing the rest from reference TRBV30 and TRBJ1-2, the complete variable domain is SQTIHQWPATLVQPVGSPLSLECTVEGTSNPNLYWYRQAAGRGLQLLFYSVGIGQISSEVPQNLSASRPQDRQFILSSKKLLLSDSGFYLCAWSRGTEKGYGYTFGSGTRLTVV.

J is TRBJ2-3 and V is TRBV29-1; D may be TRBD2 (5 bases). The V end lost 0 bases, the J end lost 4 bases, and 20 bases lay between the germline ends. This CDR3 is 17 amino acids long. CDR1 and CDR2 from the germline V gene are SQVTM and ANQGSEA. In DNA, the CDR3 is TGCAGCGTTGAAGATCGGTGGTCGTCGGGGATTCCAGATACGCAGTATTTT. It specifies CSVEDRWSSGIPDTQYF.

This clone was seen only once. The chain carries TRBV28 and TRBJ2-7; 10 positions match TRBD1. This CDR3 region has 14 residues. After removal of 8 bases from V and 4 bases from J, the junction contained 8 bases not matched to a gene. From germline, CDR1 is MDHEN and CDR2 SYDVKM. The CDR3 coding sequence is TGTGCCAGCCTGTCCCGGACAGGGGGATACGAGCAGTACTTC. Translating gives CASLSRTGGYEQYF.

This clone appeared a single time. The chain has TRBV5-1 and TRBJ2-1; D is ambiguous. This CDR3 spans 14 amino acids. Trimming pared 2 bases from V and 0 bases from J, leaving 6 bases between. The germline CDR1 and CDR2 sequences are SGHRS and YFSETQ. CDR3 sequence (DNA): TGCGCCAGCAGCTTCAGGTCCTCCTACAATGAGCAGTTCTTC. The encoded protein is CASSFRSSYNEQFF.

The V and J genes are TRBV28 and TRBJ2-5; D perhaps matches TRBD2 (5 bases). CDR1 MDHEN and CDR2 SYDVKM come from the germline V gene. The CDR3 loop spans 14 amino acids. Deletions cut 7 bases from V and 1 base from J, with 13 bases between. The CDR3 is CASTSGGLQETQYF. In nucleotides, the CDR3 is TGTGCCAGCACCTCGGGCGGACTCCAAGAGACCCAGTACTTC.

The CDR3 is CSVAEGGPNQPQHF. CDR3 sequence (DNA): TGCAGCGTAGCCGAAGGGGGACCAAATCAGCCCCAGCATTTT. The chain has TRBV29-1 and TRBJ1-5, with D possibly being TRBD1 (6 bases). The germline CDR1 and CDR2 sequences are SQVTM and ANQGSEA. V was trimmed by 6 bases and J by 4 bases, leaving 16 bases between them. CDR3 length equals 14 residues. The variable domain in full, completed from reference TRBV29-1 and TRBJ1-5, reads SAVISQKPSRDICQRGTSLTIQCQVDSQVTMMFWYRQQPGQSLTLIATANQGSEATYESGFVIDKFPISRPNLTFSTLTVSNMSPEDSSIYLCSVAEGGPNQPQHFGDGTRLSIL.

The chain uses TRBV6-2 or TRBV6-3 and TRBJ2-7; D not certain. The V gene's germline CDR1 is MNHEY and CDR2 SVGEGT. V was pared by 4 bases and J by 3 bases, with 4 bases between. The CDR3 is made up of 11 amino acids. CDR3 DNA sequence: TGTGCCAGCAGTTTGTACTACGAGCAGTACTTC. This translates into CASSLYYEQYF.

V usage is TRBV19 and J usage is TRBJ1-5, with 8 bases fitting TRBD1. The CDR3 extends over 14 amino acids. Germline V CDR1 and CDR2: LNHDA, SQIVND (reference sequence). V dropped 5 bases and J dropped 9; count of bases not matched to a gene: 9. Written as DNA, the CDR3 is TGTGCCAGTAGTGGCGGGACAGGATTTGGGCCCCAGCATTTT. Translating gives CASSGGTGFGPQHF.